This T cell receptor (beta chain) is drawn from a study of PD-L1 blockade in urothelial cancer. Study details: Median T cell yield from blood was over 130,000.

Germline CDR1 and CDR2: SGHNT and YYREEE (reference sequence). The CDR3 spans 14 residues. V was shortened by 5 bases and J by 2 bases, with 12 bases between the two germline ends. Method: immunoSEQ multiplex PCR; TCRdb's copy keeps in-frame clones and lacks some. The table shows 100,000 or so clones, with approximately 91% occurring only once. The sequencing here drew on PBMCs, taken around atezolizumab (anti-PD-L1) treatment. The receptor comes from a woman aged 80 or over with urothelial cancer. The rearrangement uses TRBV5-4 and TRBJ2-3, with D unclear. CDR3 residues: CASSSGSITDTQYF. CDR3 bases: TGTGCCAGCAGTTCCGGGTCCATCACAGATACGCAGTATTTT.